This entry lists 4 T cell receptor beta chains sequenced from one sample in a study of OX40 agonist ivuxolimab in advanced cancers. TCRdb's copy holds only in-frame clones and misses some; the assay was immunoSEQ multiplex PCR. The sample records roughly 70,000 clones, around 83% being singletons. The sample was CD4+ or CD8+ T cells sorted from blood, taken in a trial of the OX40 agonist ivuxolimab. The receptors stem from an adult with an advanced solid tumor such as melanoma, head and neck, liver or kidney cancer.

This clone was seen once. The J gene is TRBJ2-7, the V gene TRBV27, with 7 positions matching TRBD2. V lost 0 bases and J lost 6; bases outside the gene matches: 8. Germline V gene sequence: CDR1 MNHEY, CDR2 SMNVEV (reference sequence). The CDR3 is made up of 15 amino acids. The DNA for the CDR3 is TGTGCCAGCAGTTTATCGGGAGGGAGGGCCGTCGAGCAGTACTTC. The encoded protein is CASSLSGGRAVEQYF.

V gene TRBV18 combines with J gene TRBJ2-1; D possibly uses TRBD1 or TRBD2 (5 bases each). Trimming left V 2 bases short and J 8 bases short, with 10 bases between. The CDR3 is 13 residues long. CDR1 and CDR2 from the germline V gene are KGHSH and LQKENI. This CDR3 is CASSPGLGDEQFF. The CDR3 bases are TGTGCCAGCTCACCAGGGCTGGGGGATGAGCAGTTCTTC.

This clone has a single count. The rearrangement links TRBV7-8 to TRBJ2-1; D is perhaps TRBD1 (5 bases). V was shortened by 1 base and J by 4 bases, with 11 bases between the two germline ends. The CDR3 length is 15 residues. The germline gives CDR1 SGHVS, CDR2 FQNEAQ. The CDR3 region has the DNA TGTGCCAGCAGCTTAGTGTGGACAACATACAATGAGCAGTTCTTC. Its translation: CASSLVWTTYNEQFF.

The chain employs TRBV5-3 and TRBJ1-5, with D perhaps matching TRBD1 (5 bases). TRBV5-3 is an open reading frame whose function is uncertain. The V gene lost 6 bases and the J gene lost 0 bases, with 13 bases spanning the gap. The CDR3 spans 15 residues. CDR3 loop: CARTEGLISNQPQHF. CDR3 coding DNA: TGTGCCAGAACCGAGGGACTGATTAGCAATCAGCCCCAGCATTTT.